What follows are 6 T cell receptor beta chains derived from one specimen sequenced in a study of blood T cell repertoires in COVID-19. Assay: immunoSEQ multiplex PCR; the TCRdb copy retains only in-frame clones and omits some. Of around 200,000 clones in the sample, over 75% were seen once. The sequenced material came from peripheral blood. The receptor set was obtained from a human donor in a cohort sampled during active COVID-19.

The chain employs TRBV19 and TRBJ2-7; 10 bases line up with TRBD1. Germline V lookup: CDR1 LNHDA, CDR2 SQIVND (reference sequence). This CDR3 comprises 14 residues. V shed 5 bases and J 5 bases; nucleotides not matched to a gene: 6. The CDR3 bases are TGTGCCAGTAGTGCCGACAGGGGGCGACACGAGCAGTACTTC. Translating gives CASSADRGRHEQYF.

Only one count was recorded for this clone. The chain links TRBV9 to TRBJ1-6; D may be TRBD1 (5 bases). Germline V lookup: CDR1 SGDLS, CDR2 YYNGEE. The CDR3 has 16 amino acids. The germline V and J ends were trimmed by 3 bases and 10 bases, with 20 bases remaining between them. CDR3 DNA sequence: TGTGCCAGCAGCGAACGAGGGGACTCTACGGGATCACCCCTCCACTTT. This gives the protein CASSERGDSTGSPLHF.

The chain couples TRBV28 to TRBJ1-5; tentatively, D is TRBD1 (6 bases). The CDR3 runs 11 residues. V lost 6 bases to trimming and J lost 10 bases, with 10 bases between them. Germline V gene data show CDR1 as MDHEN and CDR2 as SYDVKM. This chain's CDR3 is CASSSTGPQHF. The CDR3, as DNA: TGTGCCAGCAGCTCGACAGGTCCCCAGCATTTT. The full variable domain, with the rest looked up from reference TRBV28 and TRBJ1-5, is DVKVTQSSRYLVKRTGEKVFLECVQDMDHENMFWYRQDPGLGLRLIYFSYDVKMKEKGDIPEGYSVSREKKERFSLILESASTNQTSMYLCASSSTGPQHFGDGTRLSIL.

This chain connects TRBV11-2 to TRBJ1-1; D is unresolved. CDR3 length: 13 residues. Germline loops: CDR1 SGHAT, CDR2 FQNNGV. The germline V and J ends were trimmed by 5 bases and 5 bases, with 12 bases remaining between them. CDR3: CASSRIAGTEAFF. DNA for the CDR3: TGTGCCAGCAGCCGAATAGCTGGGACTGAAGCTTTCTTT.

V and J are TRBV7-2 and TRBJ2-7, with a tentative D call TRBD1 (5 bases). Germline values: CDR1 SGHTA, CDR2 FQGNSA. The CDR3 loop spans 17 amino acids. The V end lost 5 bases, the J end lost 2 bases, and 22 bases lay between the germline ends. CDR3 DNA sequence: TGTGCCAGCAGCGCAATGGGCCAGGGTCGGGCCGCCTACGAGCAGTACTTC. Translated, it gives CASSAMGQGRAAYEQYF.

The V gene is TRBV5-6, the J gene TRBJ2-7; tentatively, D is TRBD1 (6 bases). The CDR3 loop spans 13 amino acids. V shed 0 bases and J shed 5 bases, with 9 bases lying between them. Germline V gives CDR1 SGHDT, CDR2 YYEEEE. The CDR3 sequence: CASSLASGDEQYF. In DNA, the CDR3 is TGTGCCAGCAGCTTGGCTTCAGGGGACGAGCAGTACTTC.